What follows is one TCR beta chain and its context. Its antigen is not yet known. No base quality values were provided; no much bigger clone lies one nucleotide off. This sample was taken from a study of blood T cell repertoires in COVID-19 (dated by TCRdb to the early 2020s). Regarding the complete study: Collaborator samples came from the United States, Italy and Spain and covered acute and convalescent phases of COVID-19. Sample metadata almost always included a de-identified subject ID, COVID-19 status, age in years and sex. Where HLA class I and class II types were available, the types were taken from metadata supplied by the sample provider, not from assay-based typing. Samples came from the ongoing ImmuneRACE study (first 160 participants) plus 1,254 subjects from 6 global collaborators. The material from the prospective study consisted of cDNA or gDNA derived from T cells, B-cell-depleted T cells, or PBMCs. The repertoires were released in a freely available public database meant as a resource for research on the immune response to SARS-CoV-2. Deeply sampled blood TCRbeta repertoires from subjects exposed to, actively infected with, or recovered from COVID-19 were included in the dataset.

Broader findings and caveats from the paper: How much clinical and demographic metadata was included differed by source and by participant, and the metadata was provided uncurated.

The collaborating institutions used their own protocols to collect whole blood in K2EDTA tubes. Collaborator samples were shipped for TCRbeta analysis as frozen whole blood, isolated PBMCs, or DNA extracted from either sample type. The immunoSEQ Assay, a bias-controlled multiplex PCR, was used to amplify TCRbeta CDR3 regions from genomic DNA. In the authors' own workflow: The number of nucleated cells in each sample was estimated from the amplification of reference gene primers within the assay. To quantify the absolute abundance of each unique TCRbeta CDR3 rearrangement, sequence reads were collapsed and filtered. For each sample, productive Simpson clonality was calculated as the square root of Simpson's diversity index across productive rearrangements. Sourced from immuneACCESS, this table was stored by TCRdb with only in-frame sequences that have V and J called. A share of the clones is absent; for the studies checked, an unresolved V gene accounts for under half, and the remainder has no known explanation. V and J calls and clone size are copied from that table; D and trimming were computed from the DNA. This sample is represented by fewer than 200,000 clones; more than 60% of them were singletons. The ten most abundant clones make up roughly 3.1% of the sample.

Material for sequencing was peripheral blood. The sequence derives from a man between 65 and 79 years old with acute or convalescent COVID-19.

At the DNA level, the sequence is TGTGCCAGCAGCCAAAGTATGCCTAGCGGGGCGAACACCGGGGAGCTGTTTTTT. This gives the protein CASSQSMPSGANTGELFF. The sequence links TRBV3-1 (or the pseudogene TRBV3-2) to TRBJ2-2; TRBD2 fits 9 bases in the junction. Trimming accounts for 2 bases at V and 0 bases at J, while the number of junction bases matched to no gene is 7. CDR1 and CDR2 (LGHDT, YNNKEL) derive from the germline V gene (reference sequence). The CDR3 starts with the cysteine, ends with the phenylalanine, and has 18 residues. The retained sequence is limited to the CDR3, 54 bases, with the frame set at the first base.